This paragraph reports one TCR beta chain. This clonotype occurred many times. Its cognate antigen has yet to be identified. Base-call qualities are not available, and no considerably larger clone is one nucleotide away. Stable Graves' hyperthyroidism was defined as the absence of progression to ophthalmopathy over 18 months of follow-up. Hyperthyroidism patients were aged 18 to 65 years and newly diagnosed, with disease duration of less than 2 months. Exclusion was applied to patients with uncontrolled infections, other autoimmune diseases, pregnancy or lactation. Clinical symptoms, serum thyroxine and TRAb, thyroid ultrasound, and orbital computed tomography formed the basis for the diagnoses. PBMCs were isolated from roughly 10 ml of fresh peripheral blood by Ficoll-Paque density gradient centrifugation. Total RNA was extracted using Trizol reagent, and RNA quality was assessed on an Agilent 2100 Bioanalyzer.

The CDR3 runs 13 amino acids, cysteine and phenylalanine included. Only the CDR3 region is kept as DNA, spanning 39 bases read in frame from base 1. CDR1 is given as SGHVS and CDR2 as FQNEAQ, both from the germline V gene. V was cut back by 7 bases and J by 5 bases, leaving a gap of 14 bases between them. The data originate from a study of T cells in Graves' hyperthyroidism and ophthalmopathy (dated by TCRdb to between 2019 and 2020). Looking at the study overall: Peripheral blood was sampled at the time of initial diagnosis, prior to any treatment. To identify TCR V-J signatures that set the groups apart, the researchers used a discovery cohort of 100 patients, made up of around 42 with Graves' ophthalmopathy and about 59 with stable Graves' hyperthyroidism. Prospective prediction of ophthalmopathy was tested in an independent validation cohort consisting of about 19 hyperthyroidism patients and 15 to 17 patients who later progressed to ophthalmopathy. The approximately 98 discovery patients were randomly divided into training and test sets at a 7:3 ratio. The study also compared thyroid tissue and blood T-cell repertoires from roughly 6 Graves' hyperthyroidism patients. Following sampling, methimazole starting at 30 mg daily was given to hyperthyroidism patients, and high-dose intravenous methylprednisolone was given to ophthalmopathy patients. The paper describes TCR Vbeta CDR3 sequencing of some 130 peripheral blood samples, made up of 43 ophthalmopathy patients, roughly 75 hyperthyroidism patients and 17 progressor patients. On the study overall, not on this receptor specifically: A model built on a 13 V-J signature distinguished ophthalmopathy from stable hyperthyroidism, reaching 85% to 90% sensitivity and 81% to 83% specificity in cross-validation and 80%/75% in testing. In validation, the model predicted progression to ophthalmopathy with over 60% sensitivity and around 72% specificity, a median of around six months before onset. Most expanded thyroid clonotypes (frequency above 0.001) were also detected in blood, suggesting blood repertoires may reflect thyroid immune responses. Sample size was not statistically predetermined, and blinding of investigators to group allocation was not performed.

The TCR beta CDR3 regions were amplified from RNA transcripts. The first round of RT-PCR for the TCR CDR3 was performed with the HTBI primer set and the Qiagen OneStep RT-PCR kit. Libraries were constructed in a second round of multiplex PCR, after which size selection and purification were carried out. Paired-end sequencing of the libraries was performed with 100 bp reads on an Illumina HiSeq2000. In the source study's methods: SOAPnuke was used to process the raw data, with reads discarded if the reads contained adapters or uncalled bases, had a mean Phred below 15, or lacked an exact constant-primer or identifier match. High-quality paired reads were merged with COPE v1.2.5, and unique nucleotide sequences were defined as clonotypes. MiTCR v1.1 was used to align clonotypes to the IMGT TRBV, TRBD and TRBJ reference segments. Only V-J combinations with frequency above 0.0001, covering about 99% of repertoires, were analysed. A TCS score was defined as the ratio between F50 (clonal expansion) and ExV (chaos), using BLOSUM62-based TCRdist between CDR3 peptides within each V-J. Welch's t-statistics and random forest reduced around 510 V-J features to 13, which were used in a naive Bayes classifier (R e1071). The Morisita-Horn index was used to measure how similar the thyroid and blood repertoires were. TCRdb ran its own pipeline on the public reads, namely fastp trimming at Q25 and MiXCR clone calling, and kept in-frame beta chains. Merged by CDR3 protein, the rows form single entries marked with the most common genes and DNA. The V and J calls come from TCRdb's annotation, not from the publication. Within this sample are hundreds of thousands of distinct CDR3 sequences, with just over 35% of them counted one time only. The top ten hold around 30% of the sample.

This TCR derives from a woman in her thirties or forties with Graves' hyperthyroidism. Sequencing input: blood. The chain is made from TRBV7-8 and TRBJ2-5; the D gene is perhaps TRBD1, on 5 matching bases. The CDR3 reads as follows: CASTPLGPETQYF. The DNA is as follows: TGTGCCAGCACCCCTCTGGGGCCGGAGACCCAGTACTTC.